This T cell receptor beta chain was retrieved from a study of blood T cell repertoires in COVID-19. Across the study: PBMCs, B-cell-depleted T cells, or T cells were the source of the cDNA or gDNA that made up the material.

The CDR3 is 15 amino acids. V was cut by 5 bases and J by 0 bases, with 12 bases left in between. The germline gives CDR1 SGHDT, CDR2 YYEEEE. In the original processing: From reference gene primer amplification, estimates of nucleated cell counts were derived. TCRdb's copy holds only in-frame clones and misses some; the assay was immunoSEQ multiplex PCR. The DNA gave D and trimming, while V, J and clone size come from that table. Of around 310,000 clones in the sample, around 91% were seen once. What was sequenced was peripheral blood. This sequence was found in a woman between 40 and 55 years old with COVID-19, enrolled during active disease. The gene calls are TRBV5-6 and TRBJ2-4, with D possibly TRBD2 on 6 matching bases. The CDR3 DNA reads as TGTGCCAGCAGAAGGCCGGGACTAGCCAAAAACATTCAGTACTTC. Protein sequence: CASRRPGLAKNIQYF.